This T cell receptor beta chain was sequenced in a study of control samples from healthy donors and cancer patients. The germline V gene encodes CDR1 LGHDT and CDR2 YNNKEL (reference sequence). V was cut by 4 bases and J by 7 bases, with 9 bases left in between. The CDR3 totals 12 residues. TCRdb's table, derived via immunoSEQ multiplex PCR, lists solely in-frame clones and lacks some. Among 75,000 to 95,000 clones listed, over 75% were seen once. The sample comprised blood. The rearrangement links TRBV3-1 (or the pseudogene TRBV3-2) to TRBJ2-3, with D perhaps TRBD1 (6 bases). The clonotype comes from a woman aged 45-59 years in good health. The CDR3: CASSPDSNTQYF. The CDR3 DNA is TGTGCCAGCAGCCCGGACAGCAATACGCAGTATTTT.